This T cell receptor (beta chain) came from a study of shared T cell receptors in the human thymus. CDR3 size: 15 residues. Germline-derived CDR1 and CDR2 are MDHEN and SYDVKM. V dropped 6 bases and J dropped 4 bases, with 16 bases sitting between them. Data came from immunoSEQ multiplex PCR; TCRdb stores just in-frame clones and leaves some out. The sample has over 450,000 clones; about four fifths are singletons. A further study also used this sample, focusing on human thymus T cells. From that report: The study used thymus tissue resected during corrective heart surgery.

This TCR derives from a boy under two years old with a congenital heart defect. The chain recombines TRBV28 with TRBJ1-5; possible D gene TRBD1, 5 bases. The sample taken for sequencing was thymocytes. CDR3 sequence reads: CASRPRDSWNQPQHF. The CDR3 DNA reads TGTGCCAGCAGACCCCGGGACTCCTGGAATCAGCCCCAGCATTTT.